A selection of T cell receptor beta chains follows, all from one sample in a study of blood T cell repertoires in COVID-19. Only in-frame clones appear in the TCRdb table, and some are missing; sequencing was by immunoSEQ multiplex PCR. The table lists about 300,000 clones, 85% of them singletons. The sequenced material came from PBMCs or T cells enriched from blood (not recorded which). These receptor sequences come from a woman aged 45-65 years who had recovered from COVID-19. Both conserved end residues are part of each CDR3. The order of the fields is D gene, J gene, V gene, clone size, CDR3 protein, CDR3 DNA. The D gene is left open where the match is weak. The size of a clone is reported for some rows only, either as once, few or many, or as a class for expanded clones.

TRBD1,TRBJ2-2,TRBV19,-,CATQDRGNTGELFF,TGTGCCACCCAGGACAGGGGGAACACCGGGGAGCTGTTTTTT
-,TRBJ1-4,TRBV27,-,CASSLRTATNEKLFF,TGTGCCAGCAGTTTGCGGACAGCAACTAATGAAAAACTGTTTTTT
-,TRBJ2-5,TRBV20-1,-,CSASRGMGETQYF,TGCAGTGCTAGTAGGGGGATGGGGGAGACCCAGTACTTC
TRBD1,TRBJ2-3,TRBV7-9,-,CASSPGTGGVDTQYF,TGTGCCAGCAGCCCTGGGACAGGGGGTGTAGATACGCAGTATTTT
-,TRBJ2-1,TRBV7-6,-,CASSFLGTSSYNEQFF,TGTGCCAGCAGCTTTTTGGGCACTAGCTCCTACAATGAGCAGTTCTTC
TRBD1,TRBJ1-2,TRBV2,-,CASSGAGTGDGYTF,TGTGCCAGCAGCGGGGCCGGGACAGGGGACGGCTACACCTTC
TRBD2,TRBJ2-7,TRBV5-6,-,CASSSSGGPRSYF,TGTGCCAGCAGCTCCAGCGGGGGTCCTCGTAGTTACTTC
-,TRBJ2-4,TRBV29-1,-,CSVDPLAKNIQYF,TGCAGCGTTGATCCGTTGGCCAAAAACATTCAGTACTTC
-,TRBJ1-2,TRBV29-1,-,CSVEAGSGYTF,TGCAGCGTTGAGGCAGGAAGTGGCTACACCTTC
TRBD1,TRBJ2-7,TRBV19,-,CASSFTGGYEQYF,TGTGCCAGTAGTTTTACAGGGGGCTACGAGCAGTACTTC
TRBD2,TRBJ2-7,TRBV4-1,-,CASSQGEVGLAGASEQYF,TGCGCCAGCAGCCAGGGCGAGGTTGGACTAGCGGGAGCGTCCGAGCAGTACTTC
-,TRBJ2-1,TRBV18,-,CASSLQGRGPSNEQFF,TGTGCCAGCTCTCTACAGGGCAGGGGCCCCTCCAATGAGCAGTTCTTC
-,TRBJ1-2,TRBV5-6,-,CASSNRVGYTF,TGTGCCAGCAGTAACAGGGTTGGCTACACCTTC
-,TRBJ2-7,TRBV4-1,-,CASSLSPTEHEQYF,TGCGCCAGCAGCCTAAGCCCCACAGAGCACGAGCAGTACTTC
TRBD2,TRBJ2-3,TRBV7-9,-,CASSYSGTSGRTQYF,TGTGCCAGCAGTTACTCCGGGACTAGCGGGCGAACGCAGTATTTT
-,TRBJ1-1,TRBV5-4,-,CASSLTENTEAFF,TGTGCCAGCAGCTTAACAGAGAACACTGAAGCTTTCTTT
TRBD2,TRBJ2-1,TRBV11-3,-,CASSTRLADEQFF,TGTGCCAGCAGCACCCGACTAGCCGATGAGCAGTTCTTC
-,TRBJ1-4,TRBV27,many,CASSLGATNEKLFF,TGTGCCAGCAGTTTGGGAGCAACTAATGAAAAACTGTTTTTT
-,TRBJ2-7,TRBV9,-,CASSVTAGNYEQYF,TGTGCCAGCAGCGTGACCGCGGGGAATTACGAGCAGTACTTC
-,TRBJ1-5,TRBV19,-,CASRLSVSAYSNQPQHF,TGTGCCAGTAGGCTCTCGGTTTCCGCATATAGCAATCAGCCCCAGCATTTT
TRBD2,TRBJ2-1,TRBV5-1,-,CASTMGEGRAYNEQFF,TGCGCCAGCACCATGGGGGAGGGCAGGGCATACAATGAGCAGTTCTTC
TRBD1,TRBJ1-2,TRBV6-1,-,CASSEGTGGADGYTF,TGTGCCAGCAGTGAAGGGACAGGGGGCGCGGATGGCTACACCTTC